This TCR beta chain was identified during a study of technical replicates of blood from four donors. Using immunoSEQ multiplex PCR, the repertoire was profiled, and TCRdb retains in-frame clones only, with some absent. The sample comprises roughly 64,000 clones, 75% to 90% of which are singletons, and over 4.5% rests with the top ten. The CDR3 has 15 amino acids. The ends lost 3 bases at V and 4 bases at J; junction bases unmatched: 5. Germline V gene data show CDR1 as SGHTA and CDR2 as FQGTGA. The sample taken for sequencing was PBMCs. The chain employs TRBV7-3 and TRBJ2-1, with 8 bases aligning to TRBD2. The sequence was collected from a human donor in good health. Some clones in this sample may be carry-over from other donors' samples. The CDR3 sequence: CASSFKSGGYNEQFF. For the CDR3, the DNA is TGTGCCAGCAGCTTTAAAAGCGGGGGTTACAATGAGCAGTTCTTC.